The T cell receptor beta chain described here comes from a study of blood T cell repertoires in COVID-19. Participants' own reports of clinical history determined their cohort assignment. This CDR3 spans 15 amino acids. Germline assignment: CDR1 LGHNA and CDR2 YNFKEQ. Trimming removed 4 bases from V and 9 bases from J; junction bases left unmatched: 15. Clones were sequenced by immunoSEQ multiplex PCR, and TCRdb holds only the in-frame ones, with some missing. The sample yields some 250,000 clones, about 80% seen once. The chain carries TRBV4-2 and TRBJ2-7, with 7 bases lining up with TRBD2. The specimen sequenced was PBMCs or T cells enriched from blood (not recorded which). This sequence originates from a man aged 40-55 years who had recovered from COVID-19. CDR3 loop: CASSPRPSGGYRQYF. The CDR3 DNA follows: TGTGCCAGCAGCCCTCGACCGTCCGGGGGGTATCGGCAGTACTTC.